The 2 T cell receptor beta chains below come from one sample, sequenced in a study of cytomegalovirus exposure and HLA in healthy donors. The table came from immunoSEQ multiplex PCR; TCRdb's copy has only in-frame clones and leaves some out. Of approximately 200,000 clones listed, around nine tenths were seen once; the top ten hold 1% to 1.2%. Sequencing was done on a sample of PBMCs. The receptors originated from a woman under 30 in good health and CMV-seronegative.

The chain carries TRBV5-4 and TRBJ2-7; the D gene is possibly TRBD2 (5 bases). Per germline, CDR1 SGHNT and CDR2 YYREEE (reference sequence). The CDR3 length is 14 residues. V lost 4 bases, J lost 6 bases, and 17 bases lay in between. CDR3 sequence reads: CASSRSGVSGEQYF. Written as DNA, the CDR3 is TGTGCCAGCAGCCGGTCCGGGGTCTCCGGCGAGCAGTACTTC.

This clone was found once. The chain uses TRBV5-4 and TRBJ2-7; 7 bases align to TRBD2. The CDR3 totals 14 residues. With V trimmed by 3 bases and J by 0 bases, 3 bases remained unmatched. The germline CDR1 and CDR2 sequences are SGHNT and YYREEE (reference sequence). CDR3 DNA: TGTGCCAGCAGCTCCCCGGGAGGCTCCTACGAGCAGTACTTC. Translation gives CASSSPGGSYEQYF.